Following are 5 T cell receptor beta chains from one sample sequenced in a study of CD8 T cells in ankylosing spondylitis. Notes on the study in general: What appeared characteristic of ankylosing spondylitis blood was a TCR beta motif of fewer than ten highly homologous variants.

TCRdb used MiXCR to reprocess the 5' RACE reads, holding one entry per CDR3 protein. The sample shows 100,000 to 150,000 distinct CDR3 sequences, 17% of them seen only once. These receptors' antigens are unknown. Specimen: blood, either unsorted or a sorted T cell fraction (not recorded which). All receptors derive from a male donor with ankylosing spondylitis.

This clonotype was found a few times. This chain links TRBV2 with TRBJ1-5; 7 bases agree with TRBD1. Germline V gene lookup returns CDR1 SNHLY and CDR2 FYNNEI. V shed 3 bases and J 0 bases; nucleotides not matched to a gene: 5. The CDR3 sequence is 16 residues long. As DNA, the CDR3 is TGTGCCAGCAGTGATTGGACAGGATATAGCAATCAGCCCCAGCATTTT. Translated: CASSDWTGYSNQPQHF.

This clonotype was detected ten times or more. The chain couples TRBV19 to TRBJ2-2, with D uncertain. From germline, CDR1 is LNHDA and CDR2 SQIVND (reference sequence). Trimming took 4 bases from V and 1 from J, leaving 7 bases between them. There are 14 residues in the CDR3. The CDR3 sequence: CASSNSRNTGELFF. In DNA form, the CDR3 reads TGTGCCAGTAGTAACTCCAGGAACACCGGGGAGCTGTTTTTT.

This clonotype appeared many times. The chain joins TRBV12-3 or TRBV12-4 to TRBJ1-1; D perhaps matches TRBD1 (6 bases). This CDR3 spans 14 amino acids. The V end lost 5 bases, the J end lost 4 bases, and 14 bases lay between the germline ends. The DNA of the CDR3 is TGTGCCAGCAGTGCCGCGGGGGCGGGCACTGAAGCTTTCTTT. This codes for CASSAAGAGTEAFF.

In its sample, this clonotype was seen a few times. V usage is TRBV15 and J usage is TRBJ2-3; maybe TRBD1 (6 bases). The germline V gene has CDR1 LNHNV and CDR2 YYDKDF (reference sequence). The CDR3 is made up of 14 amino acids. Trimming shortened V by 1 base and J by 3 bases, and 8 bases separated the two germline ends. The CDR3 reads CATSRGTDTDTQYF. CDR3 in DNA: TGTGCCACCAGCAGAGGGACAGATACAGATACGCAGTATTTT.

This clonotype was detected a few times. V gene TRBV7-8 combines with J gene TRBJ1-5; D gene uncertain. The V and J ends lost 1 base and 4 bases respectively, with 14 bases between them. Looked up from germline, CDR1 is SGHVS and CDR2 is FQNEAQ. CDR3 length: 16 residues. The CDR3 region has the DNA TGTGCCAGCAGCTTAGGGTCTAGGGAGTGGAATCAGCCCCAGCATTTT. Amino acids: CASSLGSREWNQPQHF.